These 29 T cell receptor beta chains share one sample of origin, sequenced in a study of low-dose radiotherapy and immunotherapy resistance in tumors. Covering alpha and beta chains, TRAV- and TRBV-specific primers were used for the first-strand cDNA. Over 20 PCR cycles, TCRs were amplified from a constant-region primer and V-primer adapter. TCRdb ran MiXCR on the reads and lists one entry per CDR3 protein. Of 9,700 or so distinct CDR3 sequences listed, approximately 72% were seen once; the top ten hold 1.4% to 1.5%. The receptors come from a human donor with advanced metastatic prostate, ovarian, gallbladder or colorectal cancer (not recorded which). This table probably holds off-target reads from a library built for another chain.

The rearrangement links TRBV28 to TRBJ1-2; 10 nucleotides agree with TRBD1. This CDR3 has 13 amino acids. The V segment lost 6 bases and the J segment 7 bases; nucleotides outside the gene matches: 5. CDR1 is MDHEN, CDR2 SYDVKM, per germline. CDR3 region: CASSGTGVPGYTF. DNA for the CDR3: TGTGCCAGCAGCGGGACAGGGGTGCCTGGCTACACCTTC.

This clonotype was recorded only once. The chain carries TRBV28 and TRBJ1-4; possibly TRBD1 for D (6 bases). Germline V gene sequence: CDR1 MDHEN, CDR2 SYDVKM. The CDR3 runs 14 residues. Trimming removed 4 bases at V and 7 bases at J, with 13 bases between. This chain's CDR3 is CASSSQGFGEKLFF. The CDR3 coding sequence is TGTGCCAGCAGTTCACAGGGATTCGGTGAAAAACTGTTTTTT.

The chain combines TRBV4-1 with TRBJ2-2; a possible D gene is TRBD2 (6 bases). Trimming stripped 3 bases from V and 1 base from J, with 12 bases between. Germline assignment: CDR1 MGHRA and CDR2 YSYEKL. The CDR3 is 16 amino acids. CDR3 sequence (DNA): TGCGCCAGCAGCCAGGGGACTCAGCAGAACACCGGGGAGCTGTTTTTT. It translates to CASSQGTQQNTGELFF.

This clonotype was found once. CDR3 DNA sequence: TGCAGCGGAACCGGGACAGACAATGAGCAGTTCTTC. Residues: CSGTGTDNEQFF. The V gene is TRBV29-1, the J gene TRBJ2-1; 7 bases map to TRBD1. CDR3 size: 12 residues. Per germline, CDR1 SQVTM and CDR2 ANQGSEA. With V trimmed by 7 bases and J by 5 bases, 5 bases remained unmatched.

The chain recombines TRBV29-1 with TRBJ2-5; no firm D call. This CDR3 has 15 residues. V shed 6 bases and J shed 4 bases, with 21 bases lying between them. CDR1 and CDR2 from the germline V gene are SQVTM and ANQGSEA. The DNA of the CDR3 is TGCAGCGTCCACTACCGACTCGCCATCCGAGAGACCCAGTACTTC. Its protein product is CSVHYRLAIRETQYF.

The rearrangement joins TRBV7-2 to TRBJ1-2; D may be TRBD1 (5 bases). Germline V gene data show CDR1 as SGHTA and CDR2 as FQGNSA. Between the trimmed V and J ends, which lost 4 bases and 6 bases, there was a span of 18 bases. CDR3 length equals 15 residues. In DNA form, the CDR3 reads TGTGCCAGCAGCTACACCCCGCCTGGAGGGGATGGCTACACCTTC. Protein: CASSYTPPGGDGYTF.

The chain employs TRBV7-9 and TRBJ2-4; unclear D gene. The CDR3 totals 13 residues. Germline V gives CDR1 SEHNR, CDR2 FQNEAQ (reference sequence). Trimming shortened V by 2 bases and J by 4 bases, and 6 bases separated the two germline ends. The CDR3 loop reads CASSLNGKNIQYF. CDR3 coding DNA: TGTGCCAGCAGCTTAAACGGGAAAAACATTCAGTACTTC.

Here the CDR3 reads CATTIDGRDEQFF. DNA of the CDR3: TGTGCCACCACCATAGACGGTAGGGATGAGCAGTTCTTC. The chain is built from TRBV15 and TRBJ2-1; D not certain. Trimming stripped 7 bases from V and 8 bases from J, with 15 bases between. CDR3 length: 13 residues. Germline CDR1 LNHNV, CDR2 YYDKDF (reference sequence).

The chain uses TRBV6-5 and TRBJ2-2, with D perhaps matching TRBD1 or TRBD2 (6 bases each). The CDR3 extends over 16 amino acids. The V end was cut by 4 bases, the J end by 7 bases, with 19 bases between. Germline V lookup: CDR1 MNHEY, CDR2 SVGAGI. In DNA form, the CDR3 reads TGTGCCAGCAGTTCCCCGGGGGCAGCCGGGGTCGGGGAGCTGTTTTTT. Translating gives CASSSPGAAGVGELFF.

For the CDR3, the DNA is TGTGCCAGCAGCTCCTATAGTTTGAGCTCCTACAATGAGCAGTTCTTC. Residues: CASSSYSLSSYNEQFF. V gene TRBV7-8 combines with J gene TRBJ2-1; D call uncertain. The V and J ends lost 4 bases and 0 bases respectively, with 13 bases between them. Germline V lookup: CDR1 SGHVS, CDR2 FQNEAQ. The CDR3 loop spans 16 amino acids.

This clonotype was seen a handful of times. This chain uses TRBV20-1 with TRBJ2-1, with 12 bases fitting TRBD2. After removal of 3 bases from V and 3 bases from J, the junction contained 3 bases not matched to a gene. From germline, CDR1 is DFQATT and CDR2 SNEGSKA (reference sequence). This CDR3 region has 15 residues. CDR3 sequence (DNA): TGCAGTGCTAGGGGACTAGCGGGCCTCTACAATGAGCAGTTCTTC. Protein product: CSARGLAGLYNEQFF.

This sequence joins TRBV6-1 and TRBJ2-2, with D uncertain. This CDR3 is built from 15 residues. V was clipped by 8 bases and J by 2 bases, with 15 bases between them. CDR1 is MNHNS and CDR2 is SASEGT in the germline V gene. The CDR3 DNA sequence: TGTGCCAGCCGACTTTTACGTACCAACACCGGGGAGCTGTTTTTT. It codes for CASRLLRTNTGELFF.

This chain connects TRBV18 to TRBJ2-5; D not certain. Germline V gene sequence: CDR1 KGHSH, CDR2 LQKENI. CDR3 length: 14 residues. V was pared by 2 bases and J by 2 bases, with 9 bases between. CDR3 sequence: CASSPGRRQETQYF. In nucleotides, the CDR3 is TGTGCCAGCTCACCAGGACGAAGACAAGAGACCCAGTACTTC.

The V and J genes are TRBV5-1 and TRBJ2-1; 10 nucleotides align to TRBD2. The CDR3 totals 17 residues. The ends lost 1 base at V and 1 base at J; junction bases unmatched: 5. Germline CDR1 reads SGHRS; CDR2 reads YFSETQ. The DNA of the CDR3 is TGCGCCAGCAGCTTGCTGGCTAGCGGGAGTTCCTACAATGAGCAGTTCTTC. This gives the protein CASSLLASGSSYNEQFF.

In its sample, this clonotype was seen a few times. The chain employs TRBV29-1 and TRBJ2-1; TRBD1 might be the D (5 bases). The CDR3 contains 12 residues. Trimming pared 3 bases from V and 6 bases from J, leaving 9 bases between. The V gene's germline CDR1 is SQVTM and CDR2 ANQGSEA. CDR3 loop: CSVETVINEQFF. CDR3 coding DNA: TGCAGCGTTGAGACAGTTATCAATGAGCAGTTCTTC.

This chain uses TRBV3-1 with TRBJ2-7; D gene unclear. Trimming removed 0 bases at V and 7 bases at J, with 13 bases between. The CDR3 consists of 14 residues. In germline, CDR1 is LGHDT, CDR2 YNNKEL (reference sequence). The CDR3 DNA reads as TGTGCCAGCAGCCAAGAAACCGGGTCATCGGAGCAGTACTTC. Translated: CASSQETGSSEQYF.

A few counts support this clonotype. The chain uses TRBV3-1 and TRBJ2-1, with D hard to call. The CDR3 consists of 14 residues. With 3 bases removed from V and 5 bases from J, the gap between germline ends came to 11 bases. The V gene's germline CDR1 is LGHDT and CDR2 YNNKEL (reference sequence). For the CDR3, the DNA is TGTGCCAGCAGCCACCGGTACAGTAACAATGAGCAGTTCTTC. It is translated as CASSHRYSNNEQFF.

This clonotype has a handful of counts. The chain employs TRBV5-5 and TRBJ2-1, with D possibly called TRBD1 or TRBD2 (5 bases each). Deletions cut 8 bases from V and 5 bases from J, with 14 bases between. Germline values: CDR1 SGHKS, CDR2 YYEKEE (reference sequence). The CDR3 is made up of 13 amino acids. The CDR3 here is CASAVGPDNEQFF. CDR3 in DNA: TGTGCCAGTGCCGTGGGACCCGACAATGAGCAGTTCTTC.

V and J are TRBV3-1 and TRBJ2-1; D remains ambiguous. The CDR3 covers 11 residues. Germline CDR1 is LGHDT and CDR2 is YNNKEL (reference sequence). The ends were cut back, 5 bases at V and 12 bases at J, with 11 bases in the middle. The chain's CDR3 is CASSKGYGQFF. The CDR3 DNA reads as TGTGCCAGCAGCAAAGGTTATGGGCAGTTCTTC.

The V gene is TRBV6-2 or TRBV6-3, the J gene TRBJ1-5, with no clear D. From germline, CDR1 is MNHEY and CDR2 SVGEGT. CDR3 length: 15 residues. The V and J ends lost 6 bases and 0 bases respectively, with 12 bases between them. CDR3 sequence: CASRGLDRSNQPQHF. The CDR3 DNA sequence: TGTGCCAGCAGGGGTTTAGATCGTAGCAATCAGCCCCAGCATTTT.

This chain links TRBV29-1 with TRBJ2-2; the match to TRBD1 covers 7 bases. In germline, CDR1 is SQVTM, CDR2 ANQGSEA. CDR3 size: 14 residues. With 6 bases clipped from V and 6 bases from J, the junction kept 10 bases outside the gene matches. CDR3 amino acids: CSVGEQGRSGELFF. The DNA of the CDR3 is TGCAGCGTGGGGGAACAGGGGAGATCCGGGGAGCTGTTTTTT.

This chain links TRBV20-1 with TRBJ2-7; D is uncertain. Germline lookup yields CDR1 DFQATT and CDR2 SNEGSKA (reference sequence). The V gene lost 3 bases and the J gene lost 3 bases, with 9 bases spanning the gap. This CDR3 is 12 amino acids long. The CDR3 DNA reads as TGCAGTGCTAGTTTAGATAGCTACGAGCAGTACTTC. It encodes CSASLDSYEQYF.

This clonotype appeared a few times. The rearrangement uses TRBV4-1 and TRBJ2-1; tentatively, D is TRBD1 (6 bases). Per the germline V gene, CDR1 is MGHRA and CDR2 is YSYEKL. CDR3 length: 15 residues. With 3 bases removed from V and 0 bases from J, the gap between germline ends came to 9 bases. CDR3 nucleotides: TGCGCCAGCAGCCACCCACAGGGCTCCTACAATGAGCAGTTCTTC. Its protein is CASSHPQGSYNEQFF.

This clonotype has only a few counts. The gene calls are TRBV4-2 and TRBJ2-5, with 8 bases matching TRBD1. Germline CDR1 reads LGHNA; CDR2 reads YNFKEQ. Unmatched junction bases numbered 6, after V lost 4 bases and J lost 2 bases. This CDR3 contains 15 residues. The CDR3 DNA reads TGTGCCAGCAGCCCTGAGGACAGGGCTCAAGAGACCCAGTACTTC. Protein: CASSPEDRAQETQYF.

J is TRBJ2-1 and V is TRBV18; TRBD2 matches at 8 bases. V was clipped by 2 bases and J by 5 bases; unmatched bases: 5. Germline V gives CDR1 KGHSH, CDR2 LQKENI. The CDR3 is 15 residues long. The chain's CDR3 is CASSPAGRAHNEQFF. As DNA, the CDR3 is TGTGCCAGCTCACCAGCCGGGAGGGCCCACAATGAGCAGTTCTTC.

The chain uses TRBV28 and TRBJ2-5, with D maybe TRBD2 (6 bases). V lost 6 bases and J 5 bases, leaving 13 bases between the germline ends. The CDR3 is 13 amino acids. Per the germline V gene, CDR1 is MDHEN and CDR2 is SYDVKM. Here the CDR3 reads CASRGHGGETQYF. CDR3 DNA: TGTGCCAGCAGGGGGCACGGAGGGGAGACCCAGTACTTC.

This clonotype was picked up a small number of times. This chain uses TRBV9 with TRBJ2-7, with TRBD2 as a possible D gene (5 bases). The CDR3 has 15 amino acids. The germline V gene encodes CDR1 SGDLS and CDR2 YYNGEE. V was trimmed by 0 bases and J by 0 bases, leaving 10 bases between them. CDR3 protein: CASSVAPGISYEQYF. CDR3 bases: TGTGCCAGCAGCGTAGCCCCGGGAATCTCCTACGAGCAGTACTTC.

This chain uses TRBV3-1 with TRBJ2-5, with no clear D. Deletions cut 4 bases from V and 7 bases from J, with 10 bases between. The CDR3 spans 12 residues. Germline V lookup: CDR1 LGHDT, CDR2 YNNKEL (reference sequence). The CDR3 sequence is CASSPSVGTQYF. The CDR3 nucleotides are TGTGCCAGCAGCCCCTCGGTGGGGACCCAGTACTTC.

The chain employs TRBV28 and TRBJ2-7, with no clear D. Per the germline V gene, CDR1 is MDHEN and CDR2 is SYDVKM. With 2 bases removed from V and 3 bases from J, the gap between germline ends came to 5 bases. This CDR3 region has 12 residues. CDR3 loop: CASSLQLYEQYF. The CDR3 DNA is TGTGCCAGCAGTTTACAACTCTACGAGCAGTACTTC.